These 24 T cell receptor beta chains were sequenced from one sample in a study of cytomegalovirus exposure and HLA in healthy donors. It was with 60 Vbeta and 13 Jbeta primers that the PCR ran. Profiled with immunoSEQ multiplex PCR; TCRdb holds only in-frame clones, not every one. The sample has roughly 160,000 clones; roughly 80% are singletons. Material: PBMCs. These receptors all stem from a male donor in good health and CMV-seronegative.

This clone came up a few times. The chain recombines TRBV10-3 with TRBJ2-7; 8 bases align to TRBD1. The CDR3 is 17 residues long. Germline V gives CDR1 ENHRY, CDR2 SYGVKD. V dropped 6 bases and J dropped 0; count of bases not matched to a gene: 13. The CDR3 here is CAIRAGTGLTSSYEQYF. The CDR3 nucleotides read TGTGCCATCAGGGCCGGGACAGGACTGACGAGCTCCTACGAGCAGTACTTC.

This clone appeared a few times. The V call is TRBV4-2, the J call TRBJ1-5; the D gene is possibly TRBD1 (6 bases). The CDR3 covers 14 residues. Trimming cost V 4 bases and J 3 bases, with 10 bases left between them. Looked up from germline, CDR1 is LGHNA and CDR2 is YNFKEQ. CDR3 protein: CASSRDRINQPQHF. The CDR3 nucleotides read TGTGCCAGCAGCCGTGACAGGATCAATCAGCCCCAGCATTTT.

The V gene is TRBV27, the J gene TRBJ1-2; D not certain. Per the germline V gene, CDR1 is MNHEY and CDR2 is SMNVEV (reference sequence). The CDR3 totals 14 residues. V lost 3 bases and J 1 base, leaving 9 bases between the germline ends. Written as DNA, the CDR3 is TGTGCCAGCAGTTTCGCGGCGGATAACTATGGCTACACCTTC. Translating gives CASSFAADNYGYTF.

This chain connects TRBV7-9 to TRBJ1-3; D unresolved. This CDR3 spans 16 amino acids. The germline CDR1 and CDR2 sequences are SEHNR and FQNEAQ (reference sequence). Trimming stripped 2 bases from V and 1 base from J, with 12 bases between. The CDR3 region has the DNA TGTGCCAGCAGCTTAAATGCGAGGGCTTCTGGAAACACCATATATTTT. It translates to CASSLNARASGNTIYF.

CDR3 nucleotide sequence: TGTGCCTGGAACACCGGGACTAGCGTGGATACGCAGTATTTT. Its protein product is CAWNTGTSVDTQYF. The chain couples TRBV30 to TRBJ2-3, with 10 bases lining up with TRBD2. This CDR3 comprises 14 residues. V shed 4 bases and J 6 bases; nucleotides not matched to a gene: 7. CDR1 GTSNPN and CDR2 SVGIG come from the germline V gene (reference sequence).

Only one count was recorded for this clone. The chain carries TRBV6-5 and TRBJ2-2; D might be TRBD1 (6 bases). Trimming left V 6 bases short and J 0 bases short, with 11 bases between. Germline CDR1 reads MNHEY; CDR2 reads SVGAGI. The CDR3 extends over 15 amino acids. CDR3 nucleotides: TGTGCCAGCAGGCGACAGGACGCGAACACCGGGGAGCTGTTTTTT. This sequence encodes CASRRQDANTGELFF.

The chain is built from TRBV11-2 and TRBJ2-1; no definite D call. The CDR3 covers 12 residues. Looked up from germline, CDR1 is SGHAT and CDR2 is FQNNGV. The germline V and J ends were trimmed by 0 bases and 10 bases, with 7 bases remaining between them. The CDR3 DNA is TGTGCCAGCAGCTTAGATCGGAGCGAGCAGTTCTTC. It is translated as CASSLDRSEQFF.

The CDR3 spells CASSLRTDRRARYNSPLHF. CDR3 bases: TGTGCCAGCAGCTTACGCACAGACAGAAGAGCTCGCTATAATTCACCCCTCCACTTT. The chain joins TRBV7-2 to TRBJ1-6; TRBD1 is a possible D gene (5 bases). V was trimmed by 2 bases and J by 3 bases, leaving 20 bases between them. There are 19 residues in the CDR3. Germline V gene lookup returns CDR1 SGHTA and CDR2 FQGNSA. Based on the CDR3 plus reference TRBV7-2 and TRBJ1-6, the full variable domain is GAGVSQSPSNKVTEKGKDVELRCDPISGHTALYWYRQSLGQGLEFLIYFQGNSAPDKSGLPSDRFSAERTGGSVSTLTIQRTQQEDSAVYLCASSLRTDRRARYNSPLHFGNGTRLTVT.

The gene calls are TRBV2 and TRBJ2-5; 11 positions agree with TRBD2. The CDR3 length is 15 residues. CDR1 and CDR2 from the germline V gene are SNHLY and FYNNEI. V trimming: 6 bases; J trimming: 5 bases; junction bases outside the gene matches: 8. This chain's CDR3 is CASRPTSGSMETQYF. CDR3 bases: TGTGCCAGCAGACCTACTAGCGGGAGTATGGAGACCCAGTACTTC.

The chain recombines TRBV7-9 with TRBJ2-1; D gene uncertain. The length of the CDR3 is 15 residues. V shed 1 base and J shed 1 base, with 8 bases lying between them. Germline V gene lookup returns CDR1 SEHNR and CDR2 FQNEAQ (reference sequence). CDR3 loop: CASSLGPLSYNEQFF. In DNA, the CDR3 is TGTGCCAGCAGCTTAGGGCCTTTGTCCTACAATGAGCAGTTCTTC.

CDR3 DNA sequence: TGCAGCGTTGAAGTTCAGGGGGGAGGTACGCAGTATTTT. It codes for CSVEVQGGGTQYF. The chain couples TRBV29-1 to TRBJ2-3; perhaps TRBD1 as D (7 bases). CDR3 size: 13 residues. V was pared by 1 base and J by 8 bases, with 13 bases between. From germline, CDR1 is SQVTM and CDR2 ANQGSEA.

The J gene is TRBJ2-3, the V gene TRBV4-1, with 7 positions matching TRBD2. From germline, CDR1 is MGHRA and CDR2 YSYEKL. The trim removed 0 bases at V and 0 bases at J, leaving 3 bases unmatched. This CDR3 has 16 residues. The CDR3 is CASSQDPSGSTDTQYF. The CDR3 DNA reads TGCGCCAGCAGCCAAGATCCTAGCGGTAGCACAGATACGCAGTATTTT.

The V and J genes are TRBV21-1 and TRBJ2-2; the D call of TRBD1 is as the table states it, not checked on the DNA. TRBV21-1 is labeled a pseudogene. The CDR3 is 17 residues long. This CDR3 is CASSKGGGQGRFGELFF. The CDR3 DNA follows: TGTGCCAGCAGCAAAGGGGGGGGACAGGGCCGTTTTGGGGAGCTGTTTTTT.

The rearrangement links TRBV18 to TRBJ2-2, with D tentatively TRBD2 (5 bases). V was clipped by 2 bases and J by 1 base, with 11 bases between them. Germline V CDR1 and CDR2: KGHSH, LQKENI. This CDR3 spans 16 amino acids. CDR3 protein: CASSPTSRGNTGELFF. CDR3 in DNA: TGTGCCAGCTCACCAACTTCCCGGGGGAACACCGGGGAGCTGTTTTTT.

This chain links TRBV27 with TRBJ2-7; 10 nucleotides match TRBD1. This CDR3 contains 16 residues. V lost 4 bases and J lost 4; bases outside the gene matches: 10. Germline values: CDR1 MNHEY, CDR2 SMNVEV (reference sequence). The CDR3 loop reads CASSSTGTGVRYEQYF. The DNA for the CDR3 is TGTGCCAGCAGTTCTACCGGGACAGGGGTCCGGTACGAGCAGTACTTC.

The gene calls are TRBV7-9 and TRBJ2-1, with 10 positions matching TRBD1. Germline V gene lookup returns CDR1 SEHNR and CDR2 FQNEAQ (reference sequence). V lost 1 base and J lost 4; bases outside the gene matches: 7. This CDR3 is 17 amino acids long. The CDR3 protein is CASSLGGQGPLYNEQFF. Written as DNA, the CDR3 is TGTGCCAGCAGCTTAGGGGGACAGGGGCCCCTATACAATGAGCAGTTCTTC.

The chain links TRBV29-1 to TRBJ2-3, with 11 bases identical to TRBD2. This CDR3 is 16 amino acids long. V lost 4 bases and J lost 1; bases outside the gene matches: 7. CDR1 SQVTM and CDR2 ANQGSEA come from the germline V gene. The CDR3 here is CSVAHLAGGRTDTQYF. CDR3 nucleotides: TGCAGCGTTGCTCACCTAGCGGGGGGACGCACAGATACGCAGTATTTT.

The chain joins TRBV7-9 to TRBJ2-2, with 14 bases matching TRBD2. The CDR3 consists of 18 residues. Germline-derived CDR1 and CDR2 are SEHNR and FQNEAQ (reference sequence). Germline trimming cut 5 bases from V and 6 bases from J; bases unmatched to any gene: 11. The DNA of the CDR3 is TGTGCCAGCAGCGCATCCGGGACTAGCGGGGGTACGGCCGGGGAGCTGTTTTTT. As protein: CASSASGTSGGTAGELFF.

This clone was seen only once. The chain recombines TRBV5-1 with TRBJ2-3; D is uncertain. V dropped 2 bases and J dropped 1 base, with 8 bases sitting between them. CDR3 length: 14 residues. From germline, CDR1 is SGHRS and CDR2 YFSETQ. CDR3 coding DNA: TGCGCCAGCAGCTTAGGTGGAGGCACAGATACGCAGTATTTT. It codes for CASSLGGGTDTQYF.

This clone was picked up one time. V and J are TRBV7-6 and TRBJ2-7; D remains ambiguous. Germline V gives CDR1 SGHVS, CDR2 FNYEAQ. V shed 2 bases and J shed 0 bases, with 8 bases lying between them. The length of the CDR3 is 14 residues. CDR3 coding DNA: TGTGCCAGCAGCTTAACAGCTTCCTCCTACGAGCAGTACTTC. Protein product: CASSLTASSYEQYF.

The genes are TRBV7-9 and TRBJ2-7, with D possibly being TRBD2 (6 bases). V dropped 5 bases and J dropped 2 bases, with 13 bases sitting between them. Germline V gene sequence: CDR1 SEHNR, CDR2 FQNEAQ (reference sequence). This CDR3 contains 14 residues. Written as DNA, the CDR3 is TGTGCCAGCAGCCAAACTGGGACTCCCTACGAGCAGTACTTC. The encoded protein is CASSQTGTPYEQYF.

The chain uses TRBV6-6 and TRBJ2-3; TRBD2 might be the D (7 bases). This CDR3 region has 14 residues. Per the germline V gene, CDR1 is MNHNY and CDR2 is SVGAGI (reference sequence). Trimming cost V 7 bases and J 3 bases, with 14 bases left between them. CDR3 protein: CASTKGGQTDTQYF. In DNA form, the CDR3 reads TGTGCCAGCACCAAGGGGGGGCAGACAGATACGCAGTATTTT.

CDR3 in DNA: TGTGCCAGCTCACCAAACAGGGGGCGAAATGAGCAGTTCTTC. Translating gives CASSPNRGRNEQFF. The chain links TRBV18 to TRBJ2-1; 9 nucleotides match TRBD1. J gave up 7 bases and V 2 bases, and 3 bases lay outside the gene matches. This CDR3 has 14 residues. CDR1 is KGHSH, CDR2 LQKENI, per germline. The entire variable domain, with the rest obtained from reference TRBV18 and TRBJ2-1, is as follows: NAGVMQNPRHLVRRRGQEARLRCSPMKGHSHVYWYRQLPEEGLKFMVYLQKENIIDESGMPKERFSAEFPKEGPSILRIQQVVRGDSAAYFCASSPNRGRNEQFFGPGTRLTVL.

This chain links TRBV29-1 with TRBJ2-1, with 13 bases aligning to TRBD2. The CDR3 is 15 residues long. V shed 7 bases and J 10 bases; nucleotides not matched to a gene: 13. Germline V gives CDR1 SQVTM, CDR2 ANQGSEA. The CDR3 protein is CSAYSTSGRVTEQFF. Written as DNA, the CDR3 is TGCAGCGCCTACTCCACTAGCGGGAGGGTCACGGAGCAGTTCTTC.